The clone carrying this T cell receptor (beta chain) was found many times. This sample is drawn from a study of regulatory T cells in long-lasting Graves disease. Trimming cost V 7 bases and J 0 bases; bases outside gene matches: 10. This CDR3 spans 19 amino acids. CDR1 is MNHNS, CDR2 SASEGT, per germline. The time point: newly diagnosed GD, antithyroid drugs for less than 3 months. Extracted RNA from PBMCs served as the source of the TCR library. Arm-PCR with iRepertoire HTBI primers amplified the CDR3 regions for these TCR beta libraries. TCRdb passed the multiplex PCR reads through MiXCR, listing each CDR3 protein once. Here the sample spans approximately 350,000 distinct CDR3 sequences, about a sixth being singletons. In addition, the sample was reused for a study of T cells in Graves' hyperthyroidism and ophthalmopathy.

V and J are TRBV6-1 and TRBJ2-6; 12 bases are shared with TRBD1. Sequencing was performed on peripheral blood mononuclear cells (PBMCs), taken at new diagnosis, from a patient treated with antithyroid drugs. The receptor was isolated from a woman under 30 with Graves disease. The CDR3 spells CASIPTGQGAYSGANVLTF. CDR3 nucleotides: TGTGCCAGCATCCCTACGGGACAGGGGGCTTACTCTGGGGCCAACGTCCTGACTTTC.